The 24 T cell receptor beta chains presented below share a single source sample, sequenced in a study of cytomegalovirus exposure and HLA in healthy donors. 13 Jbeta primers and 60 Vbeta primers were used for the PCR. Data came from immunoSEQ multiplex PCR; TCRdb stores just in-frame clones and leaves some out. The sample shows about 160,000 clones, about 85% of them seen only once. Source material: PBMCs. The receptor source for this set is a boy aged 2 to 10 in good health and CMV-seronegative.

The chain joins TRBV9 to TRBJ2-5; 9 positions match TRBD2. The CDR3 consists of 15 residues. Germline trimming cut 3 bases from V and 7 bases from J; bases unmatched to any gene: 10. Germline CDR1 and CDR2: SGDLS and YYNGEE. CDR3 in DNA: TGTGCCAGCAGCGCGGCTAGCGGGACTCGATGGACCCAGTACTTC. Amino acid sequence: CASSAASGTRWTQYF.

This clone turned up a few times. The chain is built from TRBV2 and TRBJ2-1, with 9 bases fitting TRBD2. This CDR3 comprises 15 residues. J gave up 7 bases and V 7 bases, and 11 bases lay outside the gene matches. Germline CDR1 reads SNHLY; CDR2 reads FYNNEI. The CDR3 sequence is CASNPSASGANEQFF. As DNA, the CDR3 is TGTGCCAGCAACCCTTCAGCTAGCGGGGCTAATGAGCAGTTCTTC.

The chain carries TRBV7-9 and TRBJ1-1; D remains ambiguous. Per germline, CDR1 SEHNR and CDR2 FQNEAQ (reference sequence). V was cut by 5 bases and J by 1 base, with 8 bases left in between. The CDR3 consists of 13 residues. The CDR3 reads CASSPTRNTEAFF. The CDR3 coding sequence is TGTGCCAGCAGCCCTACCCGGAACACTGAAGCTTTCTTT.

The chain uses TRBV30 and TRBJ1-1, with unresolved D. Trimming shortened V by 4 bases and J by 4 bases, and 10 bases separated the two germline ends. CDR3 size: 12 residues. From germline, CDR1 is GTSNPN and CDR2 SVGIG (reference sequence). This CDR3 reads CAWIDRGTEAFF. CDR3 coding DNA: TGTGCCTGGATCGACCGGGGCACTGAAGCTTTCTTT. Looking up the rest from reference TRBV30 and TRBJ1-1 gives the full variable domain: SQTIHQWPATLVQPVGSPLSLECTVEGTSNPNLYWYRQAAGRGLQLLFYSVGIGQISSEVPQNLSASRPQDRQFILSSKKLLLSDSGFYLCAWIDRGTEAFFGQGTRLTVV.

The table lists this clone with a count of one. The chain carries TRBV28 and TRBJ1-2; 8 nucleotides agree with TRBD1. CDR3 length: 14 amino acids. Germline lookup yields CDR1 MDHEN and CDR2 SYDVKM. V lost 5 bases and J lost 8; bases outside the gene matches: 10. The CDR3 DNA follows: TGTGCCAGCAGTCCGGACAGGGTCAGAGGGGGCTACACCTTC. Translating gives CASSPDRVRGGYTF.

The rearrangement joins TRBV11-2 to TRBJ1-2; the D is unclear. With 2 bases removed from V and 6 bases from J, the gap between germline ends came to 10 bases. Germline CDR1 reads SGHAT; CDR2 reads FQNNGV. CDR3 size: 13 residues. The CDR3 is CASSLWEADGYTF. The DNA for the CDR3 is TGTGCCAGCAGCTTATGGGAAGCGGATGGCTACACCTTC.

V and J are TRBV18 and TRBJ1-3; weak D call: TRBD1 (6 bases). This CDR3 is built from 16 residues. CDR1 and CDR2 from the germline V gene are KGHSH and LQKENI. The germline V and J ends were trimmed by 6 bases and 0 bases, with 15 bases remaining between them. Here the CDR3 reads CASSGGPATSGNTIYF. The CDR3 coding sequence is TGTGCCAGCTCCGGGGGGCCGGCCACCTCTGGAAACACCATATATTTT.

This chain joins TRBV27 and TRBJ1-6; tentative D call: TRBD1 (6 bases). The CDR3 runs to 14 residues. Trimming removed 2 bases from V and 5 bases from J, with 7 bases in between. CDR1 is MNHEY and CDR2 is SMNVEV in the germline V gene (reference sequence). The CDR3 sequence: CASSLPGDNSPLHF. The DNA for the CDR3 is TGTGCCAGCAGTTTACCAGGGGATAATTCACCCCTCCACTTT.

The chain has TRBV6-1 and TRBJ2-3; 9 bases map to TRBD1. J gave up 4 bases and V 11 bases, and 10 bases lay outside the gene matches. The CDR3 contains 14 residues. The V gene's germline CDR1 is MNHNS and CDR2 SASEGT. The CDR3 reads CAGTRTGEADTQYF. The CDR3 DNA reads as TGTGCCGGGACTCGGACAGGGGAGGCAGATACGCAGTATTTT.

In DNA form, the CDR3 reads TGTGCCAGCAGTTTGTCGACAGCCTATGGCTACACCTTC. It translates to CASSLSTAYGYTF. The chain joins TRBV28 to TRBJ1-2; TRBD1 is a possible D gene (5 bases). CDR1 is MDHEN, CDR2 SYDVKM, per germline. Between the trimmed V and J ends, which lost 3 bases and 4 bases, there was a span of 9 bases. The CDR3 is 13 residues long.

V gene TRBV6-1 combines with J gene TRBJ1-2, with TRBD1 as a possible D gene (5 bases). The CDR3 is 15 amino acids. The germline gives CDR1 MNHNS, CDR2 SASEGT. V lost 2 bases, J lost 6 bases, and 16 bases lay in between. The CDR3 nucleotides read TGTGCCAGCAGTGAATGGGACTTACTCTTCCATGGCTACACCTTC. Protein sequence: CASSEWDLLFHGYTF.

In its sample, this clone was seen a few times. The chain recombines TRBV2 with TRBJ1-1; maybe TRBD1 (6 bases). CDR3 length equals 12 residues. The V gene's germline CDR1 is SNHLY and CDR2 FYNNEI. Trimming pared 7 bases from V and 4 bases from J, leaving 10 bases between. The CDR3 DNA follows: TGTGCCAGCACCTCACAGGGCACTGAAGCTTTCTTT. Amino acid sequence: CASTSQGTEAFF.

This chain links TRBV27 with TRBJ2-1, with TRBD1 identical over 7 bases. J gave up 5 bases and V 4 bases, and 2 bases lay outside the gene matches. CDR3 length: 13 residues. The germline V gene encodes CDR1 MNHEY and CDR2 SMNVEV (reference sequence). The CDR3 is CASSSGQHNEQFF. The CDR3 region has the DNA TGTGCCAGCAGTTCGGGACAGCACAATGAGCAGTTCTTC.

The chain uses TRBV10-1 and TRBJ2-7, with TRBD1 matching over 9 bases. Germline V gene sequence: CDR1 WNHNN, CDR2 SYGVQD (reference sequence). The V segment lost 6 bases and the J segment 3 bases; nucleotides outside the gene matches: 12. CDR3 size: 16 residues. CDR3 DNA sequence: TGCGCCAGCAGCGGACCTAGGACAGGGGCCAACTACGAGCAGTACTTC. Amino acid sequence: CASSGPRTGANYEQYF.

This clone has more than one count but fewer than ten. J is TRBJ2-2 and V is TRBV19, with 8 bases aligning to TRBD1. Germline V CDR1 and CDR2: LNHDA, SQIVND (reference sequence). The ends lost 5 bases at V and 6 bases at J; junction bases unmatched: 8. The CDR3 is 15 amino acids. CDR3 coding DNA: TGTGCCAGTAGTGCAGGACAGGGCGGCTCCGGGGAGCTGTTTTTT. This translates into CASSAGQGGSGELFF.

The V gene is TRBV2, the J gene TRBJ2-2; D is undetermined. V was trimmed by 1 base and J by 1 base, leaving 10 bases between them. The CDR3 has 16 amino acids. Germline V gene lookup returns CDR1 SNHLY and CDR2 FYNNEI. The CDR3 sequence: CASSEEAGWNTGELFF. In DNA form, the CDR3 reads TGTGCCAGCAGTGAAGAGGCAGGTTGGAACACCGGGGAGCTGTTTTTT.

The V gene is TRBV18, the J gene TRBJ1-6, with D tentatively TRBD1 (6 bases). The length of the CDR3 is 19 residues. The germline V gene encodes CDR1 KGHSH and CDR2 LQKENI. V shed 4 bases and J shed 9 bases, with 28 bases lying between them. The CDR3 loop reads CASSRPGTQGRFGFSPLHF. CDR3 bases: TGTGCCAGCTCACGACCGGGAACCCAGGGGCGCTTCGGTTTTTCACCCCTCCACTTT.

The J gene is TRBJ1-4, the V gene TRBV28; TRBD1 is a possible D gene (6 bases). Germline V gene sequence: CDR1 MDHEN, CDR2 SYDVKM. CDR3 size: 15 residues. The V and J ends lost 3 bases and 4 bases respectively, with 12 bases between them. CDR3 region: CASSFLDSRNEKLFF. The DNA of the CDR3 is TGTGCCAGCAGTTTCCTGGACAGCCGTAATGAAAAACTGTTTTTT.

The chain couples TRBV19 to TRBJ1-5, with D maybe TRBD1 (5 bases). CDR1 LNHDA and CDR2 SQIVND come from the germline V gene (reference sequence). The CDR3 is made up of 17 amino acids. Trimming removed 2 bases from V and 0 bases from J, with 14 bases in between. In DNA, the CDR3 is TGTGCCAGTAGTATATCAGCTATAGACAGTAGCAATCAGCCCCAGCATTTT. It encodes CASSISAIDSSNQPQHF. Looking up the rest from reference TRBV19 and TRBJ1-5 gives the full variable domain: DGGITQSPKYLFRKEGQNVTLSCEQNLNHDAMYWYRQDPGQGLRLIYYSQIVNDFQKGDIAEGYSVSREKKESFPLTVTSAQKNPTAFYLCASSISAIDSSNQPQHFGDGTRLSIL.

This clone was observed a few times. The chain links TRBV11-2 to TRBJ2-7; 7 positions match TRBD1. CDR1 SGHAT and CDR2 FQNNGV come from the germline V gene. V lost 2 bases to trimming and J lost 6 bases; unmatched junction nucleotides: 7. CDR3 length equals 14 residues. In nucleotides, the CDR3 is TGTGCCAGCAGCTTAACAGGGACAGATGGCGAGCAGTACGTC. It specifies CASSLTGTDGEQYV.

The chain uses TRBV29-1 and TRBJ2-7; 9 bases line up with TRBD2. V lost 5 bases, J lost 5 bases, and 7 bases stayed unmatched. Germline loops: CDR1 SQVTM, CDR2 ANQGSEA. The CDR3 loop spans 13 amino acids. The CDR3 is CSVLSGSAHEQYF. The CDR3 nucleotides read TGCAGCGTTCTTAGCGGGAGTGCCCACGAGCAGTACTTC.

This clone has just a few counts. The chain is built from TRBV7-9 and TRBJ2-1; 7 nucleotides line up with TRBD2. Per the germline V gene, CDR1 is SEHNR and CDR2 is FQNEAQ (reference sequence). Trimming took 4 bases from V and 0 from J; bases not matched to a gene: 9. The CDR3 is 17 amino acids. The CDR3 DNA reads TGTGCCAGCAGCTACCTCGCGGGGGTGGGCTCCTACAATGAGCAGTTCTTC. This sequence encodes CASSYLAGVGSYNEQFF.

The J gene is TRBJ1-1, the V gene TRBV6-1, with TRBD1 matching 7 bases. Germline V gives CDR1 MNHNS, CDR2 SASEGT. The CDR3 spans 15 residues. J lost 2 bases, V lost 4 bases, and 7 bases had no gene match. DNA of the CDR3: TGTGCCAGCAGTGGATTACAGGGGATCAACACTGAAGCTTTCTTT. It encodes CASSGLQGINTEAFF.

Comments on this clone: This CDR3 is also generated by other DNA sequences in the sample. The chain has TRBV28 and TRBJ2-6; perhaps TRBD1 as D (6 bases). Germline assignment: CDR1 MDHEN and CDR2 SYDVKM. The V end lost 3 bases, the J end lost 2 bases, and 8 bases lay between the germline ends. The CDR3 consists of 15 residues. CDR3 coding DNA: TGTGCCAGCAGTTTCCAGGGGACTGGGGCCAACGTCCTGACTTTC. Translating it yields CASSFQGTGANVLTF. The whole variable domain, remainder taken from reference TRBV28 and TRBJ2-6, is DVKVTQSSRYLVKRTGEKVFLECVQDMDHENMFWYRQDPGLGLRLIYFSYDVKMKEKGDIPEGYSVSREKKERFSLILESASTNQTSMYLCASSFQGTGANVLTFGAGSRLTVL.